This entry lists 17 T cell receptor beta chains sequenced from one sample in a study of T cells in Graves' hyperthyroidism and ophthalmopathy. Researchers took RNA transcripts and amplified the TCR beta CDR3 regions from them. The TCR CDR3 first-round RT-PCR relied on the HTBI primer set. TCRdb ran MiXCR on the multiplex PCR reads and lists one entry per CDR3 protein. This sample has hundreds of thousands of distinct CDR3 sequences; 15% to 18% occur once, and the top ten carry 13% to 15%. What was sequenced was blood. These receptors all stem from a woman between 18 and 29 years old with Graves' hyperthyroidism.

The CDR3 DNA reads TGTGCCAGCACTGCCCCGAGTGTTGGCGGGGAGCTGTTTTTT. Translating gives CASTAPSVGGELFF. This chain joins TRBV2 and TRBJ2-2; D gene ambiguous. CDR1 is SNHLY, CDR2 FYNNEI, per germline. CDR3 length: 14 residues. The V and J ends lost 7 bases and 7 bases respectively, with 16 bases between them.

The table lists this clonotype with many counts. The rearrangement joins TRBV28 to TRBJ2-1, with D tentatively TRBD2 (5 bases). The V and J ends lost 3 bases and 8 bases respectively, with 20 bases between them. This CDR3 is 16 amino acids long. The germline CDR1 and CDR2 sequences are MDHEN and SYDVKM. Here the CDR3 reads CASSFTPSSVPDEQFF. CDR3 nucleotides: TGTGCCAGCAGTTTTACCCCCAGTAGCGTCCCCGATGAGCAGTTCTTC. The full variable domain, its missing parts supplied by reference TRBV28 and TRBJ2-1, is DVKVTQSSRYLVKRTGEKVFLECVQDMDHENMFWYRQDPGLGLRLIYFSYDVKMKEKGDIPEGYSVSREKKERFSLILESASTNQTSMYLCASSFTPSSVPDEQFFGPGTRLTVL.

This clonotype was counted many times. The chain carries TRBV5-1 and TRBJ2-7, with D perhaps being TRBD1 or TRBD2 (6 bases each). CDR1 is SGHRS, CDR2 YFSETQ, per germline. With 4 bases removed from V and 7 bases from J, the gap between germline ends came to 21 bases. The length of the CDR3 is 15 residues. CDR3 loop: CASSPRQEGLREQYF. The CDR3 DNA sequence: TGCGCCAGCAGCCCTCGACAGGAGGGATTACGAGAGCAGTACTTC.

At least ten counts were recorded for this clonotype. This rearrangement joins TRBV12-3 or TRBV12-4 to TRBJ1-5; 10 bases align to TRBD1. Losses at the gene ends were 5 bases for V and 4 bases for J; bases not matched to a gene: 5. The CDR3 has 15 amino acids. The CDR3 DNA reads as TGTGCCAGCAGTCTCGGACAGGGGGAGAATCAGCCCCAGCATTTT. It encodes CASSLGQGENQPQHF.

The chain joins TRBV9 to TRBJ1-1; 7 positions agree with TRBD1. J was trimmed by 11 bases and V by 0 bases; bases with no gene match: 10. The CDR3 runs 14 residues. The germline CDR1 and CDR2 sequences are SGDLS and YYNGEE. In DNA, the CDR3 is TGTGCCAGCAGCGTAGGTCAGGGGGGCATGATTGCTTTCTTT. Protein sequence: CASSVGQGGMIAFF.

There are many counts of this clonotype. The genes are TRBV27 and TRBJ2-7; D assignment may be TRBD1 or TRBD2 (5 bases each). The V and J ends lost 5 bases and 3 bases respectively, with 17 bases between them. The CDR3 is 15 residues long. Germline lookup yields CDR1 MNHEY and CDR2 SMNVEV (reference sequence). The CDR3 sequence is CASSLTAGAFYEQYF. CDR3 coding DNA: TGTGCCAGCAGTCTAACGGCCGGGGCGTTCTACGAGCAGTACTTC.

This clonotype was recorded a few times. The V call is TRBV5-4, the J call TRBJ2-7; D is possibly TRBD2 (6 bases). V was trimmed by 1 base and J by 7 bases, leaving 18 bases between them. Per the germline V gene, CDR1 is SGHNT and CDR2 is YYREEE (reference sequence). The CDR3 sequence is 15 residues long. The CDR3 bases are TGTGCCAGCAGCTTGACGGCGGGACCGGGGAAAGAGCAGTACTTC. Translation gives CASSLTAGPGKEQYF.

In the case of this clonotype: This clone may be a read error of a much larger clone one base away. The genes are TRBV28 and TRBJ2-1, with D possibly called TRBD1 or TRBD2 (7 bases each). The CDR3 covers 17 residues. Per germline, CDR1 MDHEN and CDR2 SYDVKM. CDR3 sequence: CAGSFYAGGERLNEQFF. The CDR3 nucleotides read TGTGCCGGCAGTTTCTATGCAGGGGGGGAAAGACTCAATGAGCAGTTCTTC.

The CDR3 loop reads CASSPAGRGGTDTQYF. DNA for the CDR3: TGCGCCAGCAGCCCGGCCGGGCGGGGGGGCACAGATACGCAGTATTTT. V gene TRBV4-1 combines with J gene TRBJ2-3; 8 bases are a match to TRBD2. Germline-derived CDR1 and CDR2 are MGHRA and YSYEKL. V trimming: 4 bases; J trimming: 1 base; junction bases outside the gene matches: 7. The CDR3 totals 16 residues.

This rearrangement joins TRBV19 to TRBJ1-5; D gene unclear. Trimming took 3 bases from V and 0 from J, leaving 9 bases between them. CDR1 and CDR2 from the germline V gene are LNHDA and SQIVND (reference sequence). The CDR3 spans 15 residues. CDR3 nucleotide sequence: TGTGCCAGTAGTATCTTGCCATATAGCAATCAGCCCCAGCATTTT. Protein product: CASSILPYSNQPQHF.

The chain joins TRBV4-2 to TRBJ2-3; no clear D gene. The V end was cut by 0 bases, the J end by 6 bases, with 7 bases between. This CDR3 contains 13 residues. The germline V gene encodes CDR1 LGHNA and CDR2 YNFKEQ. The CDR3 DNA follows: TGTGCCAGCAGCCAAGAAGGCGTTGATACGCAGTATTTT. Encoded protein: CASSQEGVDTQYF.

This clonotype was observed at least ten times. The chain's CDR3 is CASSLVGLTTTTTEAFF. CDR3 DNA sequence: TGCGCCAGCAGCTTGGTTGGGTTGACAACGACGACCACTGAAGCTTTCTTT. V and J are TRBV5-1 and TRBJ1-1; D not certain. Germline values: CDR1 SGHRS, CDR2 YFSETQ. The CDR3 runs 17 residues. V was cut by 0 bases and J by 4 bases, with 19 bases left in between.

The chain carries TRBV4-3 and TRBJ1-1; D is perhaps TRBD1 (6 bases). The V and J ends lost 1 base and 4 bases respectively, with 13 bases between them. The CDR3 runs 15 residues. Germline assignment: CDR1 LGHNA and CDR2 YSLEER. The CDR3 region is CASSQGLVQGTEAFF. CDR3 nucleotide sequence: TGCGCCAGCAGCCAAGGACTGGTACAGGGCACTGAAGCTTTCTTT.

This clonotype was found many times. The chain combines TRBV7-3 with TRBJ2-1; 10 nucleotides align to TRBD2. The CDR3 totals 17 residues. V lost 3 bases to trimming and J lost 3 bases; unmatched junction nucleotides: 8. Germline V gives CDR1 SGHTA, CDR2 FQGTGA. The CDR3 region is CASSFISLAGGYNEQFF. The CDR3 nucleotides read TGTGCCAGCAGCTTTATTTCCTTAGCGGGAGGCTACAATGAGCAGTTCTTC.

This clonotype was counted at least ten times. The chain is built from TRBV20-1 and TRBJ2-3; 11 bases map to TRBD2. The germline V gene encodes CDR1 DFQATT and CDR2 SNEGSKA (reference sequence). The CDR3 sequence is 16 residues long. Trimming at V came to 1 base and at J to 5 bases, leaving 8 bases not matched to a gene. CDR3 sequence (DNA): TGCAGTGCTAGAGCTTTGACTAGCGGGGAATTAGATACGCAGTATTTT. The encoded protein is CSARALTSGELDTQYF.

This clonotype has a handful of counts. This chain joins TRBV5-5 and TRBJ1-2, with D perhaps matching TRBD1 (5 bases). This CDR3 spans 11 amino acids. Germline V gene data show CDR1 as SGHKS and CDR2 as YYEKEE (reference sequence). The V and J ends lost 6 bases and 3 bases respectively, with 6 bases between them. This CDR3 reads CASTGDYGYTF. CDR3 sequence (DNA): TGTGCCAGCACGGGGGACTATGGCTACACCTTC.

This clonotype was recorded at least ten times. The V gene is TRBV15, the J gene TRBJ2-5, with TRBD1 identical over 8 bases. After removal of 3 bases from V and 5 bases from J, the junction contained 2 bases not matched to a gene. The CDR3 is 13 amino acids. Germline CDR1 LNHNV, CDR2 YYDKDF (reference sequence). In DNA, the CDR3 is TGTGCCACCAGCAGCACAGGGGGTGAGACCCAGTACTTC. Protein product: CATSSTGGETQYF.